The rows below give T cell receptor beta chains drawn from one sample of a study of read filtering for tumor transcriptome and immune sequencing. TCRdb processed the reads anew with MiXCR; each CDR3 protein has one entry. The table lists about 38,000 distinct CDR3 sequences, approximately 15% of them singletons. The sequenced sample was a population of CD138-negative cells sorted from bone marrow. These TCRs come from a donor aged 40 or over with multiple myeloma. Both conserved end residues are part of each CDR3. A D gene is named only where the DNA matches it firmly. Only part of the rows carry a size: once, few, many, or a class if the clone is expanded.

many	TRBV28	-	TRBJ1-2	TGTGCCAGCAGTTCTGGTGGAGACAGCATTAATGGCTACACCTTC	CASSSGGDSINGYTF
many	TRBV11-2	-	TRBJ1-4	TGTGCCAGCAGCTTTTCCCCGAGTGAAAAACTGTTTTTT	CASSFSPSEKLFF
many	TRBV12-3/TRBV12-4	TRBD1	TRBJ2-1	TGTGCCAGCACCTCCCGGGACAGGCCCCACAATGAGCAGTTCTTC	CASTSRDRPHNEQFF
many	TRBV12-3/TRBV12-4	TRBD1	TRBJ1-1	TGTGCCAGCAGTTCTGGGGACAGGGCGGCCACTGAAGCTTTCTTT	CASSSGDRAATEAFF
many	TRBV6-5	TRBD1	TRBJ1-6	TGTGCCAGCAGTTACTCGTCCGGGACAGGTCCCCACTATAATTCACCCCTCCACTTT	CASSYSSGTGPHYNSPLHF
many	TRBV7-9	-	TRBJ2-1	TGTGCCAGCAGCTCCAATCGTCGGGGCGTAAGGTCCTACAATGAGCAGTTCTTC	CASSSNRRGVRSYNEQFF
-	TRBV7-8	-	TRBJ1-5	TGTGCCAGCAGCTTAACCCCCAATAATCGGCCCCAGCACTTT	CASSLTPNNRPQHF
many	TRBV18	-	TRBJ2-1	TGTGCCAGCTCACCTGAACGAGGACGGGCTGAGAATGAGCAGTTCTTC	CASSPERGRAENEQFF
-	TRBV29-1	-	TRBJ2-2	TGCAGCGTTGCACAGACCGGGGAGCTGTTTTTT	CSVAQTGELFF
-	TRBV27	-	TRBJ2-3	TGTGCCAGCAGTCTAAAAGATACGCAGTATTTT	CASSLKDTQYF
-	TRBV18	-	TRBJ2-3	TGTGCCAGCTCACCACCTACGGCAGATACGCAGTATTTT	CASSPPTADTQYF
-	TRBV5-1	TRBD2	TRBJ2-1	TGCGCCAGCAGCTTTAATAGCGGGGGATACAATGAGAAGTTCTTC	CASSFNSGGYNEKFF
-	TRBV19	-	TRBJ2-7	TGTGCCAGTAGTGAGGGGATGGGGGTCTACGAGCAGTACTTC	CASSEGMGVYEQYF
many	TRBV6-2/TRBV6-3	-	TRBJ1-2	TGTGCCAGCAGTTACGAAGCTAACTATGGCTACACCTTC	CASSYEANYGYTF
many	TRBV10-2	-	TRBJ1-4	TGCGCCAGCAGTGACTGGGGGGCTCTTGAAAAACTGTTTTTT	CASSDWGALEKLFF
many	TRBV18	-	TRBJ2-2	TGTGCCAGCTCACCAGGGAAGGACACCGGGGAGCTGTTTTTT	CASSPGKDTGELFF
-	TRBV12-3/TRBV12-4	-	TRBJ2-7	TGTGCCAGCAGTCCCAGGGCCTCCACCTACGAGCAGTACTTC	CASSPRASTYEQYF
medium-sized	TRBV30	-	TRBJ2-1	TGTGCCTGGAGTCGCTTTAGGCCGGATGAGCAGTTCTTC	CAWSRFRPDEQFF
many	TRBV29-1	TRBD1	TRBJ2-3	TGCAGCTCAAAGCGGCAGGGGGGCACAGATACGCAGTATTTT	CSSKRQGGTDTQYF
few	TRBV6-2/TRBV6-3	-	TRBJ1-5	TGTGCCAGCAGGCGGAGGGGGTGGCAAACAGTGGGCAATCAGCCCCAGCATTTT	CASRRRGWQTVGNQPQHF
many	TRBV6-1	-	TRBJ1-1	TGTGCCAGCAGTGTAAGACGGACTGAAGCTTTCTTT	CASSVRRTEAFF
many	TRBV7-2	TRBD1	TRBJ2-1	TGTGCCGGCAGCTTAGGGGGACAGGTAAAACGTGAGCAGTTCTTC	CAGSLGGQVKREQFF
many	TRBV6-2/TRBV6-3	TRBD2	TRBJ2-3	TGTGCCAGCAGCCAGGGACTAGCGGGGTCCACAGATACGCAGTATTTT	CASSQGLAGSTDTQYF
many	TRBV5-1	-	TRBJ2-3	TGCGCCAGCAGCGACGGGGGTACAGATACGCAGTATTTT	CASSDGGTDTQYF
many	TRBV5-1	-	TRBJ2-7	TGCGCCAGCAGCTTAACAGGGTACCCTCCCTACGAGCAGTACTTC	CASSLTGYPPYEQYF
many	TRBV6-2/TRBV6-3	TRBD1	TRBJ2-2	TGTGCCAGCAGTCGCGCCGGGACAGGGAAGACCGGGGAGCTGTTTTTT	CASSRAGTGKTGELFF
many	TRBV7-9	-	TRBJ2-7	TGTGCCAGCAGCTCCCACCCTACCCCCTACGAGCAGTACTTC	CASSSHPTPYEQYF
many	TRBV20-1	-	TRBJ1-1	TGCAGTGCTAGGGGGTACACTGAAGCTTTCTTT	CSARGYTEAFF
few	TRBV20-1	-	TRBJ2-7	TGCAGTGCTACAGTTCCCCGACAGGCCGTGGGCGAGCAGTACTTC	CSATVPRQAVGEQYF
-	TRBV3-1	-	TRBJ1-4	TGTGCCAGCAGCCATCGACAGCAGAATGAAAAACTGTTTTTT	CASSHRQQNEKLFF
many	TRBV11-2	TRBD2	TRBJ2-1	TGTGCCAGCAGTAGCGGGGGGACCTACAATGAGCAGTTCTTC	CASSSGGTYNEQFF
medium-sized	TRBV20-1	TRBD1	TRBJ2-1	TGCAGTGCTAGAGACAGGGGGCGGAATGAGCAGTTCTTC	CSARDRGRNEQFF
many	TRBV20-1	TRBD1	TRBJ1-5	TGCAGTGCCAGGACAGGTAGCAATCAGCCCCAGCATTTT	CSARTGSNQPQHF
few	TRBV7-9	-	TRBJ2-3	TGTGCCAGCAGCTTAGGCGTCTACAGCACAGATACGCAGTATTTT	CASSLGVYSTDTQYF
many	TRBV19	-	TRBJ2-5	TGTGCCAGTAGTTCCCAGGGAGCCGAGACCCAGTACTTC	CASSSQGAETQYF
many	TRBV28	-	TRBJ1-5	TGTGCCAGCAGTTGGGTAGGGGACCAGCCCCAGCATTTT	CASSWVGDQPQHF
-	TRBV10-3	-	TRBJ2-1	TGTGCCATCAGAACGGGGGAGAGCAATGAGCAGTTCTTC	CAIRTGESNEQFF
many	TRBV7-2	-	TRBJ2-3	TGTGCCAGCAGCTCCCGGCAAGGCAGGGTTACAGATACGCAGTATTTT	CASSSRQGRVTDTQYF
many	TRBV6-6	-	TRBJ1-4	TGTGCCAGCAGTTCCCACCAGCAGGGTCGTGAAAAACTGTTTTTT	CASSSHQQGREKLFF
many	TRBV9	-	TRBJ1-1	TGTGCCAGCAGCGTAGGAGGAGGGGACACTGAAGCTTTCTTT	CASSVGGGDTEAFF
many	TRBV7-8	TRBD1	TRBJ1-1	TGTGCCAGCAGCATGGGACAGGCACCCTCGGGCGGCACTGAAGCTTTCTTT	CASSMGQAPSGGTEAFF
many	TRBV29-1	-	TRBJ2-3	TGCAGCGTGGCGGCCCATGGGGTAGCGGAGATCACAGATACGCAGTATTTT	CSVAAHGVAEITDTQYF
many	TRBV7-3	TRBD1	TRBJ2-3	TGTGCCAGCAGAGGGACAGGCACAGATACGCAGTATTTT	CASRGTGTDTQYF
many	TRBV12-3/TRBV12-4	-	TRBJ1-3	TGTGCCAGCAGTTTAGGACTTAACTCTGGAAACACCATATATTTT	CASSLGLNSGNTIYF
many	TRBV28	TRBD2	TRBJ2-5	TGTGCCAGCAGTTCCATCCGAGCGGGATCAGAGACCCAGTACTTC	CASSSIRAGSETQYF
few	TRBV2	-	TRBJ2-3	TGTGCCAGCTCTTGGGGCATAGATACGCAGTATTTT	CASSWGIDTQYF
medium-sized	TRBV5-1	-	TRBJ2-1	TGCGCCAGCAGCTTGGTTGCGAGGAATGAGCAGTTCTTC	CASSLVARNEQFF
few	TRBV5-6	-	TRBJ1-2	TGTGCCAGCAGCTTAACTTTTGAAGGCTACACCTTC	CASSLTFEGYTF
many	TRBV27	-	TRBJ1-5	TGTGCCAGCAGTTTATACAGTTATAGCAATCAGCCCCAGCATTTT	CASSLYSYSNQPQHF
few	TRBV11-2	-	TRBJ2-7	TGTGCCAGCAGCTTAATACCGGACAGATACGAGCAGTACTTC	CASSLIPDRYEQYF
many	TRBV28	-	TRBJ1-1	TGTGCCAGCAGTTTAGAAGGGATTGGGGTGAACACTGAAGCTTTCTTT	CASSLEGIGVNTEAFF
many	TRBV2	TRBD2	TRBJ2-3	TGTGCCAGCAGTGGGCTAGCGGGGGGCACAGATACGCAGTATTTT	CASSGLAGGTDTQYF
many	TRBV20-1	TRBD1	TRBJ1-4	TGCAGTGCTAGCAACCGGAACAGGGGGAGATGGGAACTGTTTTTT	CSASNRNRGRWELFF
-	TRBV20-1	-	TRBJ1-1	TGCAGTGCTAGATCGACAGTGAACACTGAAGCTTTCTTT	CSARSTVNTEAFF
many	TRBV7-2	TRBD2	TRBJ2-3	TGTGCCAGCAGCCCCAATTGGCGGGGGGGGGCAGATACGCAGTATTTT	CASSPNWRGGADTQYF